The source of this T cell receptor beta chain is a study of human T cells and chemical hapten exposure. Study conclusions and caveats: Those TCRs sitting above 1 in 1000 frequency stayed the same with DPC sensitization.

For the library, individual cDNA molecules each received unique molecular identifiers. TCRdb ran MiXCR on the RACE reads and lists one entry per CDR3 protein. The table lists approximately 38,000 distinct CDR3 sequences, over 9.5% of them singletons. As concerns this clonotype: Its antigen is not known. A single base separates this from a much larger clone, so it may be a read error.

Time point: pre-sensitization, week 0. The sample's treatment: therapeutic diphenylcyclopropenone sensitization with weekly scalp DPC. This CDR3 has 13 residues. CDR1 and CDR2 (germline): MNHEY, SVGAGI. The input for sequencing was whole blood, taken in connection with sensitization to the hapten diphenylcyclopropenone (DPC). J is TRBJ1-1 and V is TRBV6-5; D not certain. The TCR sequence derives from a man aged 25-40 years with alopecia areata. Some clones in this sample may be carry-over from other donors' samples. DNA for the CDR3: TGTGCCAGCAGTTACGGCTTGAACACTGAATCTTTCTTT. It encodes CASSYGLNTESFF.